The rows below give T cell receptor beta chains drawn from one sample of a study of Ad26.COV2.S vaccination and SARS-CoV-2 variants. The repertoire was sequenced with immunoSEQ multiplex PCR; TCRdb's copy has only in-frame clones and lacks some. The profile shows about 320,000 clones, around four fifths of them singletons. The material was peripheral blood, obtained in a trial of Ad26.COV2.S vaccine versus placebo. The receptor set was obtained from a person between 18 and 65 years old who received the Ad26.COV2.S COVID-19 vaccine or a placebo. Both conserved end residues are part of each CDR3. The order of the fields is D gene, clone size, V gene, J gene, CDR3 DNA, CDR3 protein. D genes are given only for firm matches. Clone size is shown for a subset of rows, as once, few, many or a class of expanded clone.

TRBD1	-	TRBV5-6	TRBJ1-6	TGTGCCAGCAGACCACAGGGGGGACTCTCACCCCTCCACTTT	CASRPQGGLSPLHF
-	-	TRBV10-3	TRBJ2-5	TGTGCCATCAGTGAGTCGGACCGGGAGCAAGAGACCCAGTACTTC	CAISESDREQETQYF
TRBD1	-	TRBV30	TRBJ1-1	TGTGCCTGGAGTGACACTGACAGGGTTGAAGCTTTCTTT	CAWSDTDRVEAFF
TRBD1	once	TRBV6-1	TRBJ2-3	TGTGCCAGCAGTGTTGGGACAGGGGCCCTTGGTACAGATACGCAGTATTTT	CASSVGTGALGTDTQYF
TRBD1	-	TRBV10-3	TRBJ1-1	TGTGCCATCAGTGAAGGGACAGGCGTGAACACTGAAGCTTTCTTT	CAISEGTGVNTEAFF
-	-	TRBV5-1	TRBJ1-4	TGCGCCAGCAGCCTTGTGGGGAGGGGCAATGAAAAACTGTTTTTT	CASSLVGRGNEKLFF
-	-	TRBV18	TRBJ2-3	TGTGCCAGCTCACCTGCGGCAGATACGCAGTATTTT	CASSPAADTQYF
TRBD1	-	TRBV7-3	TRBJ1-2	TGTGCCAGCAGCCCCAAAACAACAGGGGCTGGCTACACCTTC	CASSPKTTGAGYTF
-	-	TRBV4-1	TRBJ2-3	TGCGCCAGCAGCGGAGTCCAGGGGAATACGCAGTATTTT	CASSGVQGNTQYF
-	-	TRBV18	TRBJ2-7	TGTGCCAGCTCACCCCCCACGGGCCCCTGTCACTTC	CASSPPTGPCHF
TRBD1	-	TRBV6-6	TRBJ1-2	TGTGCCAGCAGTTACCGACAGGGGAATACCTATGGCTACACCTTC	CASSYRQGNTYGYTF
-	-	TRBV7-2	TRBJ2-7	TGTGCCAGCAGCTTCTGGGGCGGCTCCTACGAGCAGTACTTC	CASSFWGGSYEQYF
-	-	TRBV7-9	TRBJ2-1	TGTGCCAGCAGCTCCTTCCGGGGTAGCGGCGTTGAGCAGTTCTTC	CASSSFRGSGVEQFF
-	few	TRBV28	TRBJ1-1	TGTGCCAGCAGTTTTAGAAGGGGCACTGAAGCTTTCTTT	CASSFRRGTEAFF
-	-	TRBV4-1	TRBJ1-4	TGCGCCAGCAGCCGCGGACAGCCTGCATTTAATAATGAAAAACTGTTTTTT	CASSRGQPAFNNEKLFF
TRBD1	-	TRBV7-9	TRBJ2-1	TGTGCCAGCAGCTCCCGCGGGACAGGGTTTTTGGATGAGCAGTTCTTC	CASSSRGTGFLDEQFF